Below, one T cell receptor (beta chain) is given with its context. TCRdb's table, derived via immunoSEQ multiplex PCR, lists solely in-frame clones and lacks some. The sample contains under 350,000 clones, roughly 89% of which appear only once. The CDR3 is 15 residues long. From germline, CDR1 is KGHSH and CDR2 LQKENI. V was trimmed by 0 bases and J by 1 base, leaving 9 bases between them. The data are from a study of blood T cell repertoires in COVID-19. Sequenced: PBMCs or T cells enriched from blood (not recorded which). The sequence derives from a woman aged 55-70 years who had recovered from COVID-19. V and J are TRBV18 and TRBJ1-1, with D tentatively TRBD1 (5 bases). This chain's CDR3 is CASSPPNRWNTEAFF. In nucleotides, the CDR3 is TGTGCCAGCTCACCACCTAACAGGTGGAACACTGAAGCTTTCTTT. Looking up the rest from reference TRBV18 and TRBJ1-1 gives the full variable domain: NAGVMQNPRHLVRRRGQEARLRCSPMKGHSHVYWYRQLPEEGLKFMVYLQKENIIDESGMPKERFSAEFPKEGPSILRIQQVVRGDSAAYFCASSPPNRWNTEAFFGQGTRLTVV.